These 16 T cell receptor beta chains originate from one sample sequenced in a study of blood T cell repertoires in COVID-19. Using immunoSEQ multiplex PCR, the repertoire was profiled, and TCRdb retains in-frame clones only, with some absent. The sample holds about 180,000 clones; roughly nine tenths are singletons and the top ten take about 1.9%. Material for sequencing was peripheral blood. These receptors came from a man between 18 and 29 years old who had recovered from COVID-19.

This chain uses TRBV5-4 with TRBJ2-5, with 11 bases that match TRBD2. Germline V gene data show CDR1 as SGHNT and CDR2 as YYREEE (reference sequence). The junction had 7 bases not matched to a gene; V was cut back by 4 bases and J by 5 bases. The CDR3 has 15 residues. The CDR3 protein is CASSRLAGIGETQYF. The CDR3 coding sequence is TGTGCCAGCAGCCGACTAGCGGGAATCGGGGAGACCCAGTACTTC.

This clone was picked up one time. The chain links TRBV19 to TRBJ1-6, with D hard to call. This CDR3 region has 13 residues. V shed 3 bases and J shed 7 bases, with 7 bases lying between them. The germline V gene has CDR1 LNHDA and CDR2 SQIVND (reference sequence). The DNA of the CDR3 is TGTGCCAGTAGTATTTCGAGAAATTCACCCCTCCACTTT. As protein: CASSISRNSPLHF. The full variable domain, with the rest looked up from reference TRBV19 and TRBJ1-6, is DGGITQSPKYLFRKEGQNVTLSCEQNLNHDAMYWYRQDPGQGLRLIYYSQIVNDFQKGDIAEGYSVSREKKESFPLTVTSAQKNPTAFYLCASSISRNSPLHFGNGTRLTVT.

This sequence joins TRBV12-5 and TRBJ2-1; D perhaps matches TRBD2 (6 bases). From germline, CDR1 is LGHNT and CDR2 FRNRAP. This CDR3 contains 15 residues. Between the trimmed V and J ends, which lost 7 bases and 0 bases, there was a span of 13 bases. CDR3 loop: CASALTRPSYNEQFF. The CDR3, as DNA: TGTGCTAGTGCCTTGACTAGGCCCTCCTACAATGAGCAGTTCTTC.

The chain combines TRBV10-3 with TRBJ1-1, with D possibly being TRBD1 (5 bases). The CDR3 runs 14 residues. Germline V gene sequence: CDR1 ENHRY, CDR2 SYGVKD. Trimming took off 2 bases at V and 2 bases at J, with 9 bases between the two ends. The CDR3 loop reads CAISEPTVNTEAFF. CDR3 bases: TGTGCCATCAGTGAGCCGACAGTTAACACTGAAGCTTTCTTT.

The rearrangement joins TRBV5-1 to TRBJ2-5, with 7 bases lining up with TRBD2. V trimming: 0 bases; J trimming: 2 bases; junction bases outside the gene matches: 4. This CDR3 is 15 amino acids long. CDR1 SGHRS and CDR2 YFSETQ come from the germline V gene. The CDR3 DNA sequence: TGCGCCAGCAGCTTGGCTCTAGCGGAACAAGAGACCCAGTACTTC. Translating it yields CASSLALAEQETQYF.

J is TRBJ1-3 and V is TRBV19; D unclear. Germline CDR1 reads LNHDA; CDR2 reads SQIVND (reference sequence). Trimming removed 6 bases at V and 0 bases at J, with 9 bases between. The CDR3 is 14 residues long. CDR3 DNA: TGTGCCAGTAGACCAGGAATCTCTGGAAACACCATATATTTT. Translated, it gives CASRPGISGNTIYF. Variable domain in full (rest from reference TRBV19 and TRBJ1-3): DGGITQSPKYLFRKEGQNVTLSCEQNLNHDAMYWYRQDPGQGLRLIYYSQIVNDFQKGDIAEGYSVSREKKESFPLTVTSAQKNPTAFYLCASRPGISGNTIYFGEGSWLTVV.

Worth noting for this clone: Germline and junction disagree at one end, which may indicate a read error. This chain connects TRBV7-2 to TRBJ1-1; 8 nucleotides align to TRBD1. Germline V gene data show CDR1 as SGHTA and CDR2 as FQGNSA. The CDR3 extends over 14 amino acids. The DNA for the CDR3 is TGTGCCAGCAGCCTCCGGGACAGGAACTCTGAAGCTTTCTTT. Protein: CASSLRDRNSEAFF.

CDR3 loop: CASSPQRGTYNEQFF. In DNA form, the CDR3 reads TGTGCCAGCTCACCCCAAAGGGGGACCTACAATGAGCAGTTCTTC. This rearrangement joins TRBV18 to TRBJ2-1, with TRBD1 as a possible D gene (6 bases). The CDR3 has 15 amino acids. V lost 3 bases and J lost 2, with 11 bases in between. Germline loops: CDR1 KGHSH, CDR2 LQKENI. Supplemented by reference TRBV18 and TRBJ2-1, the full variable domain reads NAGVMQNPRHLVRRRGQEARLRCSPMKGHSHVYWYRQLPEEGLKFMVYLQKENIIDESGMPKERFSAEFPKEGPSILRIQQVVRGDSAAYFCASSPQRGTYNEQFFGPGTRLTVL.

The V gene is TRBV28, the J gene TRBJ2-1; no firm D call. Germline values: CDR1 MDHEN, CDR2 SYDVKM. This CDR3 has 12 residues. Trimming stripped 7 bases from V and 4 bases from J, with 8 bases between. DNA for the CDR3: TGTGCCAGCACCGGGTGGTACAATGAGCAGTTCTTC. Its translation: CASTGWYNEQFF.

V is TRBV5-1 and J is TRBJ2-6; the D gene is possibly TRBD1 (5 bases). The germline gives CDR1 SGHRS, CDR2 YFSETQ. The V gene lost 0 bases and the J gene lost 1 base, with 8 bases spanning the gap. This CDR3 is 16 amino acids long. Here the CDR3 DNA reads TGCGCCAGCAGCTTGGCATCAGGGTCTGGGGCCAACGTCCTGACTTTC. The encoded protein is CASSLASGSGANVLTF.

V and J are TRBV3-1 (or the pseudogene TRBV3-2) and TRBJ2-3, with 7 nucleotides matching TRBD2. V shed 5 bases, J shed 1 base, and the junction held 6 bases outside the gene matches. The germline gives CDR1 LGHDT, CDR2 YNNKEL (reference sequence). The CDR3 contains 15 residues. The CDR3 region has the DNA TGTGCCAGCAGCACCAATCTAGCGGGCACAGATACGCAGTATTTT. As protein: CASSTNLAGTDTQYF.

The CDR3 is CASSSTWGNTIYF. The CDR3 DNA sequence: TGTGCCAGCAGTTCGACTTGGGGAAACACCATATATTTT. The rearrangement uses TRBV6-5 and TRBJ1-3, with D uncertain. With 4 bases removed from V and 4 bases from J, the gap between germline ends came to 8 bases. The CDR3 has 13 residues. CDR1 is MNHEY and CDR2 is SVGAGI in the germline V gene.

The V and J genes are TRBV19 and TRBJ2-1; a weak D match, TRBD2 (6 bases). This CDR3 has 15 residues. Germline V gene sequence: CDR1 LNHDA, CDR2 SQIVND (reference sequence). V lost 10 bases, J lost 8 bases, and 24 bases lay in between. Here the CDR3 reads CATRTAGPRFDEQFF. DNA of the CDR3: TGTGCCACCCGAACGGCGGGGCCTAGATTCGATGAGCAGTTCTTC. Using reference TRBV19 and TRBJ2-1 for the parts outside the CDR3, the full variable domain is DGGITQSPKYLFRKEGQNVTLSCEQNLNHDAMYWYRQDPGQGLRLIYYSQIVNDFQKGDIAEGYSVSREKKESFPLTVTSAQKNPTAFYLCATRTAGPRFDEQFFGPGTRLTVL.

The rearrangement links TRBV5-1 to TRBJ1-1, with D hard to call. The CDR3 extends over 13 amino acids. CDR1 and CDR2 (germline): SGHRS, YFSETQ. Between the trimmed V and J ends, which lost 5 bases and 3 bases, there was a span of 11 bases. CDR3 nucleotides: TGCGCCAGCAGTTTCCAGGTGGACACTGAAGCTTTCTTT. Translation: CASSFQVDTEAFF.

The J gene is TRBJ1-1, the V gene TRBV18; D remains unclear. Trimming pared 4 bases from V and 5 bases from J, leaving 14 bases between. This CDR3 region has 14 residues. From germline, CDR1 is KGHSH and CDR2 LQKENI. CDR3 sequence reads: CASSLLWSETEAFF. CDR3 nucleotides: TGTGCCAGCTCACTCCTGTGGAGCGAGACTGAAGCTTTCTTT.

This clone was seen only a few times. The V call is TRBV18, the J call TRBJ1-6, with no clear D. Deletions cut 3 bases from V and 9 bases from J, with 6 bases between. Germline V lookup: CDR1 KGHSH, CDR2 LQKENI. CDR3 length: 12 amino acids. As DNA, the CDR3 is TGTGCCAGCTCACCTCCGGGTTCACCCCTCCACTTT. This gives the protein CASSPPGSPLHF.